Shown below are 23 T cell receptor beta chains from a single sample sequenced in a study of cytomegalovirus exposure and HLA in healthy donors. PCR employed 60 Vbeta and 13 Jbeta primers. Sequencing was performed with immunoSEQ multiplex PCR; in TCRdb, only in-frame clones are kept and a portion is missing. The table has 200,000 to 250,000 clones, about 89% seen once. Sequenced: PBMCs. These receptors were taken from a young woman in good health and CMV-seronegative.

This clone has a single count. The J gene is TRBJ1-4, the V gene TRBV9; 7 nucleotides agree with TRBD1. With V trimmed by 3 bases and J by 8 bases, 7 bases remained unmatched. Germline CDR1 reads SGDLS; CDR2 reads YYNGEE. The CDR3 loop spans 14 amino acids. This chain's CDR3 is CASSAQARGEKLFF. DNA for the CDR3: TGTGCCAGCAGCGCTCAAGCCAGGGGGGAAAAACTGTTTTTT.

This chain connects TRBV4-3 to TRBJ2-2; D unclear. Trimming removed 0 bases from V and 4 bases from J, with 15 bases in between. CDR1 LGHNA and CDR2 YSLEER come from the germline V gene. CDR3 size: 17 residues. The CDR3 region is CASSQEVVTRSTGELFF. For the CDR3, the DNA is TGCGCCAGCAGCCAAGAGGTGGTGACACGATCCACCGGGGAGCTGTTTTTT.

J is TRBJ2-5 and V is TRBV5-4; D is possibly TRBD1 (5 bases). V gave up 3 bases and J gave up 5 bases, with 14 bases separating them. From germline, CDR1 is SGHNT and CDR2 YYREEE (reference sequence). This CDR3 comprises 14 residues. CDR3 protein: CASSSGAGRETQYF. The CDR3 DNA reads TGTGCCAGCAGCTCTGGGGCCGGTCGGGAGACCCAGTACTTC.

This chain uses TRBV27 with TRBJ2-7; possibly TRBD1 for D (6 bases). Trimming left V 8 bases short and J 6 bases short, with 20 bases between. Looked up from germline, CDR1 is MNHEY and CDR2 is SMNVEV (reference sequence). This CDR3 comprises 14 residues. CDR3 DNA sequence: TGTGCCAGCGGATTCCTACAGGGTGACCCCGAGCAGTACTTC. As protein: CASGFLQGDPEQYF.

The chain joins TRBV11-2 to TRBJ2-5; the D gene is possibly TRBD1 (6 bases). V lost 6 bases, J lost 10 bases, and 18 bases lay in between. There are 13 residues in the CDR3. Germline CDR1 SGHAT, CDR2 FQNNGV. CDR3 sequence (DNA): TGTGCCAGCAGACCGCTAGGGGGAACGTTCCAGTACTTC. This translates into CASRPLGGTFQYF. Full variable domain (missing parts from reference TRBV11-2 and TRBJ2-5): EAGVAQSPRYKIIEKRQSVAFWCNPISGHATLYWYQQILGQGPKLLIQFQNNGVVDDSQLPKDRFSAERLKGVDSTLKIQPAKLEDSAVYLCASRPLGGTFQYFGPGTRLLVL.

The rearrangement joins TRBV4-1 to TRBJ2-3, with 10 positions matching TRBD2. Germline CDR1 MGHRA, CDR2 YSYEKL. The CDR3 has 16 amino acids. Germline trimming cut 4 bases from V and 5 bases from J; bases unmatched to any gene: 9. The DNA for the CDR3 is TGCGCCAGCAGCCCCGATAGCGGGAGGCCATTAGATACGCAGTATTTT. Translated: CASSPDSGRPLDTQYF.

V and J are TRBV5-5 and TRBJ1-4; no definite D call. Trimming removed 4 bases from V and 11 bases from J, with 21 bases in between. The CDR3 contains 15 residues. CDR1 and CDR2 (germline): SGHKS, YYEKEE (reference sequence). The CDR3 sequence: CASSGRFTRSDKLFF. The DNA for the CDR3 is TGTGCCAGCAGCGGGAGGTTTACTCGGTCCGACAAACTGTTTTTT.

This clone showed up just once. The chain is built from TRBV19 and TRBJ1-3; D is perhaps TRBD1 (6 bases). V lost 7 bases and J lost 0, with 13 bases in between. The CDR3 length is 15 residues. CDR1 and CDR2 from the germline V gene are LNHDA and SQIVND (reference sequence). The CDR3 coding sequence is TGTGCCAGTACTTCAGGGGTCCTCTCTGGAAACACCATATATTTT. Its protein product is CASTSGVLSGNTIYF.

This rearrangement joins TRBV6-5 to TRBJ2-1; 10 bases match TRBD2. V lost 7 bases and J lost 12; bases outside the gene matches: 12. The germline V gene has CDR1 MNHEY and CDR2 SVGAGI. There are 14 residues in the CDR3. CDR3 nucleotide sequence: TGTGCCAGCACCGGAATCATAGCGGGGGGCCTGCAGTTCTTC. The encoded protein is CASTGIIAGGLQFF.

The chain recombines TRBV10-3 with TRBJ1-5, with D possibly being TRBD1 (5 bases). The CDR3 sequence is 13 residues long. Germline V CDR1 and CDR2: ENHRY, SYGVKD. V was trimmed by 3 bases and J by 5 bases, leaving 8 bases between them. The CDR3 coding sequence is TGTGCCATCAGTGAAGGGACTTATCAGCCCCAGCATTTT. Its translation: CAISEGTYQPQHF.

The chain uses TRBV7-2 and TRBJ2-2, with 9 bases identical to TRBD2. V trimming: 5 bases; J trimming: 3 bases; junction bases outside the gene matches: 4. The CDR3 runs to 15 residues. Germline CDR1 and CDR2: SGHTA and FQGNSA. The CDR3 region is CASSQTSGYTGELFF. The CDR3 DNA reads TGTGCCAGCAGCCAAACTAGCGGGTACACCGGGGAGCTGTTTTTT.

CDR3 protein: CASSPRPSANYGYTF. Written as DNA, the CDR3 is TGTGCCAGCAGCCCCCGCCCCTCAGCTAACTATGGCTACACCTTC. The chain uses TRBV7-9 and TRBJ1-2; no reliable D call. The length of the CDR3 is 15 residues. Germline loops: CDR1 SEHNR, CDR2 FQNEAQ (reference sequence). Trimming removed 5 bases at V and 0 bases at J, with 13 bases between.

This rearrangement joins TRBV7-6 to TRBJ2-2, with 9 bases lining up with TRBD2. CDR1 SGHVS and CDR2 FNYEAQ come from the germline V gene. The CDR3 covers 19 residues. Germline trimming cut 5 bases from V and 6 bases from J; bases unmatched to any gene: 19. CDR3 region: CASSATLGAGGPYAGELFF. The DNA for the CDR3 is TGTGCCAGCAGCGCGACCCTTGGGGCGGGGGGGCCATACGCCGGGGAGCTGTTTTTT.

The chain uses TRBV7-6 and TRBJ1-1, with 8 bases lining up with TRBD1. The CDR3 spans 15 residues. The V gene's germline CDR1 is SGHVS and CDR2 FNYEAQ. Trimming took 4 bases from V and 5 from J; bases not matched to a gene: 9. Here the CDR3 DNA reads TGTGCCAGCAGCTCACAGGGGGAGATGGGGACTGAAGCTTTCTTT. Residues: CASSSQGEMGTEAFF.

The chain has TRBV7-2 and TRBJ2-3; 7 bases are shared with TRBD2. V dropped 1 base and J dropped 1; count of bases not matched to a gene: 11. The CDR3 loop spans 18 amino acids. CDR1 is SGHTA and CDR2 is FQGNSA in the germline V gene. The CDR3: CASSLGRRGAGGTDTQYF. The CDR3, as DNA: TGTGCCAGCAGCTTAGGAAGGAGAGGTGCGGGGGGCACAGATACGCAGTATTTT.

The V gene is TRBV7-8, the J gene TRBJ1-5; unclear D gene. Trimming pared 5 bases from V and 1 base from J, leaving 12 bases between. CDR3 length: 15 residues. Germline V lookup: CDR1 SGHVS, CDR2 FQNEAQ. CDR3 coding DNA: TGTGCCAGCAGCCCCCGGTGGTTAAGCAATCAGCCCCAGCATTTT. This translates into CASSPRWLSNQPQHF. Together with reference TRBV7-8 and TRBJ1-5, the CDR3 gives the full variable domain: GAGVSQSPRYKVAKRGQDVALRCDPISGHVSLFWYQQALGQGPEFLTYFQNEAQLDKSGLPSDRFFAERPEGSVSTLKIQRTQQEDSAVYLCASSPRWLSNQPQHFGDGTRLSIL.

This CDR3 is CASSNSDTGELFF. The CDR3 bases are TGTGCCAGCAGCAACTCCGACACCGGGGAGCTGTTTTTT. The chain couples TRBV28 to TRBJ2-2, with D uncertain. This CDR3 is built from 13 residues. Germline CDR1 reads MDHEN; CDR2 reads SYDVKM. The V and J ends lost 6 bases and 3 bases respectively, with 8 bases between them. Full variable domain (remainder filled in from reference TRBV28 and TRBJ2-2): DVKVTQSSRYLVKRTGEKVFLECVQDMDHENMFWYRQDPGLGLRLIYFSYDVKMKEKGDIPEGYSVSREKKERFSLILESASTNQTSMYLCASSNSDTGELFFGEGSRLTVL.

The V call is TRBV4-3, the J call TRBJ2-7; 10 bases are shared with TRBD2. CDR1 LGHNA and CDR2 YSLEER come from the germline V gene. After removal of 2 bases from V and 2 bases from J, the junction contained 3 bases not matched to a gene. This CDR3 is built from 15 residues. The CDR3 sequence is CASSQQTSGPYEQYF. For the CDR3, the DNA is TGCGCCAGCAGCCAACAGACTAGCGGGCCCTACGAGCAGTACTTC.

The V and J genes are TRBV4-1 and TRBJ2-5; 7 bases map to TRBD1. The trim removed 2 bases at V and 1 base at J, leaving 1 base unmatched. Germline CDR1 reads MGHRA; CDR2 reads YSYEKL. CDR3 size: 14 residues. The CDR3 nucleotides read TGCGCCAGCAGCCAAAGGGACAGCCAAGAGACCCAGTACTTC. Residues: CASSQRDSQETQYF.

In this sample, this clone turned up a few times. The chain recombines TRBV27 with TRBJ2-7; tentative D call: TRBD2 (7 bases). Trimming left V 4 bases short and J 4 bases short, with 17 bases between. Germline V gives CDR1 MNHEY, CDR2 SMNVEV (reference sequence). This CDR3 spans 15 amino acids. The CDR3 sequence is CASSSLGGGTYEQYF. CDR3 nucleotide sequence: TGTGCCAGCAGTTCTCTGGGGGGAGGGACATACGAGCAGTACTTC.

The rearrangement links TRBV19 to TRBJ1-1, with D maybe TRBD1 (5 bases). In germline, CDR1 is LNHDA, CDR2 SQIVND (reference sequence). The CDR3 is 13 amino acids. V shed 6 bases and J shed 1 base, with 9 bases lying between them. The CDR3 nucleotides read TGTGCCAGTAGGTTGGGGGGGAACACTGAAGCTTTCTTT. It encodes CASRLGGNTEAFF.

This chain joins TRBV18 and TRBJ2-5, with 13 bases lining up with TRBD2. V dropped 4 bases and J dropped 4; count of bases not matched to a gene: 0. From germline, CDR1 is KGHSH and CDR2 LQKENI. The CDR3 runs to 14 residues. The DNA of the CDR3 is TGTGCCAGCTCACGACTAGCGGGAGGAGAGACCCAGTACTTC. It is translated as CASSRLAGGETQYF.

The table lists this clone with a count of one. The chain has TRBV19 and TRBJ2-3, with 9 bases aligning to TRBD2. J was trimmed by 4 bases and V by 3 bases; bases with no gene match: 5. Germline-derived CDR1 and CDR2 are LNHDA and SQIVND (reference sequence). This CDR3 has 15 amino acids. The CDR3 region has the DNA TGTGCCAGTAGTATGGGGGCGGGAGGGCCAGATACGCAGTATTTT. Translation: CASSMGAGGPDTQYF.